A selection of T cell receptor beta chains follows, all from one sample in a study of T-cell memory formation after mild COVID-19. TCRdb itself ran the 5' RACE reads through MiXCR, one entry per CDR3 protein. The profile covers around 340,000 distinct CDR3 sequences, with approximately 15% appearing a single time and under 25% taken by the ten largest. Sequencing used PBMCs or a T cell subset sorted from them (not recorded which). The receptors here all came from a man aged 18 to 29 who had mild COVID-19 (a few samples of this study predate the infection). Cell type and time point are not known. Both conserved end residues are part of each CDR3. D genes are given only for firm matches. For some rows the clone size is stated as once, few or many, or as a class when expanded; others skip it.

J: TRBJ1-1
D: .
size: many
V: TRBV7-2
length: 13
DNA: TGTGCCAGCAGCACCCCCGGGAACACTGAAGCTTTCTTT
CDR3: CASSTPGNTEAFF

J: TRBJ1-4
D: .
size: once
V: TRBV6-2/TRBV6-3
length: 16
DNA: TGTGCCAGCAGAACCCGGGACCCTGCAACTAATGAAAAACTGTTTTTT
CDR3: CASRTRDPATNEKLFF

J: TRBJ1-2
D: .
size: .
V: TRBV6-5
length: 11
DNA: TGTGCCAGCGGGGGAGCCTATGGCTACACCTTC
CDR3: CASGGAYGYTF

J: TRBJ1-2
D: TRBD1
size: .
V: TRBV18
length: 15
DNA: TGTGCCAGCTCACCCCTGACAGGGTCTTTGGATGGCTACACCTTC
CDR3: CASSPLTGSLDGYTF

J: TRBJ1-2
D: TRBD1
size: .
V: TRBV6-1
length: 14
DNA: TGTGCCAGCAGTAAGTGGACAGGGGGCGCCGGCTACACCTTC
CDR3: CASSKWTGGAGYTF

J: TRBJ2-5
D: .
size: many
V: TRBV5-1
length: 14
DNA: TGCGCCAGCAGCTTGGCCGAGGCGTGGGAGACCCAGTACTTC
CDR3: CASSLAEAWETQYF

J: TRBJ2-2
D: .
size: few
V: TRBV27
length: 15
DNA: TGTGCCAGCCGCCTCGGGACAACGAACACCGGGGAGCTGTTTTTT
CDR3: CASRLGTTNTGELFF

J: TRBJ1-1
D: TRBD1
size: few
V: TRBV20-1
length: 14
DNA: TGCAGTGCTAGAGAGACAGGGATCAACACTGAAGCTTTCTTT
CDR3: CSARETGINTEAFF

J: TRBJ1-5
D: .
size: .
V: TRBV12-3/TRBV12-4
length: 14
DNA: TGTGCCAGCGCCCCGTGGGGGAGCAATCAGCCCCAGCATTTT
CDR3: CASAPWGSNQPQHF

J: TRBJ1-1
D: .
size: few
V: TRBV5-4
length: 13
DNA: TGTGCCAGCAGCACCACTGAGAACACTGAAGCTTTCTTT
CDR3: CASSTTENTEAFF

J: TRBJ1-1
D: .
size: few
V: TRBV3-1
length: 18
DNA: TGTGCCAGCAGCCAAGTATGGCCGATTGGTCGTGTCGGCACTGAAGCTTTCTTT
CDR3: CASSQVWPIGRVGTEAFF

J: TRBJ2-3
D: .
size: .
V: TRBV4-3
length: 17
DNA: TGCGCCAGCAGCCAAACAGGACATCGAGGAGTCCCAGATACGCAGTATTTT
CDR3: CASSQTGHRGVPDTQYF

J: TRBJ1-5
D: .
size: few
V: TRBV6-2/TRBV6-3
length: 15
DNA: TGTGCCAGCAGTTCCCTCTCGGGGTCCCATCAGCCCCAGCATTTT
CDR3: CASSSLSGSHQPQHF

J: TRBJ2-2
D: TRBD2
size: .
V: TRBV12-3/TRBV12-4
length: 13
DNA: TGCGGTAGCGGGGGACTAGCCATGGGGGAGCTGTATTTT
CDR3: CGSGGLAMGELYF

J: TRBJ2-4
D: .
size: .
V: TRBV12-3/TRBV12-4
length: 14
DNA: TGTGCCAGCAGTTTTAACCTAGCCAAAAACATTCAGTACTTC
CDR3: CASSFNLAKNIQYF

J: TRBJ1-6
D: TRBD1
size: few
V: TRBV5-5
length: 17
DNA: TGTGCCAGCAGCCTAACGGGACAGGGGATCTATAATTCACCCCTCCACTTT
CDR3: CASSLTGQGIYNSPLHF

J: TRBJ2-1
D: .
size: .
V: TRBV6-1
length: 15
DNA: TGTGCCAGCAGTGTCTGGGGCCAATCCTACAATGAGCAGTTCTTC
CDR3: CASSVWGQSYNEQFF

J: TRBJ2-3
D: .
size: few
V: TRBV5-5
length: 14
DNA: TGTGCCAGCAGCCCCGGCTGGGGGCGGGATACGCAGTATTTT
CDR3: CASSPGWGRDTQYF

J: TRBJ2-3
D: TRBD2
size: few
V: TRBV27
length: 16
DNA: TGTGCCAGCGCCAGACTAGCGGGGGCAAGCACAGATACGCAGTATTTT
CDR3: CASARLAGASTDTQYF

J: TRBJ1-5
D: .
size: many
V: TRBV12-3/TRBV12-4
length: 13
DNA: TGTGCCAGCAGTGGGGATAGCAATCAGCCCCAGCATTTT
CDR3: CASSGDSNQPQHF

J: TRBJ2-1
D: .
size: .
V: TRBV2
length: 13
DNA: TGTGCCAGCAGACTCACTAAGATACCCTCGATGTCCTTC
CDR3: CASRLTKIPSMSF

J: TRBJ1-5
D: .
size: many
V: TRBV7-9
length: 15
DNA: TGTGCCAGCAGCGCTACAGGCGGCCTAGGTCAGCCCCAGCATTTT
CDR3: CASSATGGLGQPQHF

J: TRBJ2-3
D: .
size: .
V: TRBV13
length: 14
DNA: TGTGCCAGCAGGGGGCTAGCGAGGGCAGATACGCAGTATTTT
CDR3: CASRGLARADTQYF

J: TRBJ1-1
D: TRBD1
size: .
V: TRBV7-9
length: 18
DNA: TGTGCCAGCAGCTATCCGAGCGAGACAGGGGGCTTTCGCACTGAAGCTTTCTTT
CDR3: CASSYPSETGGFRTEAFF

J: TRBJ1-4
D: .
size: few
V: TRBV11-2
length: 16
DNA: TGTGCCAGCAGCCCTGGGCACGGTAGAACTAATGAAAAACTGTTTTTT
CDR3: CASSPGHGRTNEKLFF

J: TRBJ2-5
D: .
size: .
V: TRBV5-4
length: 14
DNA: TGTGCCAGCAGGTTGGGGGACCGCCGGGAGACCCAGTACTTC
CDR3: CASRLGDRRETQYF

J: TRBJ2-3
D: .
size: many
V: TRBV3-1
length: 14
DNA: TGTGCCAGCAGCCAATTTACCTTCGCAGATACGCAGTATTTT
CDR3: CASSQFTFADTQYF

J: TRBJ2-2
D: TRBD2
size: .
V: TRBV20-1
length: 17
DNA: TGCAGTGCTAGTCCACGGCGGGGGTTATCGAACACCGGGGAGCTGTTTTTT
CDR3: CSASPRRGLSNTGELFF

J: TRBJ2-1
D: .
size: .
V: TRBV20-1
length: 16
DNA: TGCAGTGCTAGATGGAGGGGACGGGGGCTCGACAATGAGCAGTTCTTC
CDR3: CSARWRGRGLDNEQFF

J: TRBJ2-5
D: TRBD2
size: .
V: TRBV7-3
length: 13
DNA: TGTGCCAGCAGCCCCTGGGGGGGAGAGACCCAGTACTTC
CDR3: CASSPWGGETQYF

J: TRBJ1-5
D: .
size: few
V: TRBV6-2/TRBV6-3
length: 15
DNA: TGTGCCAGCAGTTACTTGTCAGGATTGAATCAGCCCCAGCATTTT
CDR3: CASSYLSGLNQPQHF

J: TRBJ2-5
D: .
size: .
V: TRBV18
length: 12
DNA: TGTGCCAGCTCACCGTACGGGGAGACCCAGTACTTC
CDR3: CASSPYGETQYF

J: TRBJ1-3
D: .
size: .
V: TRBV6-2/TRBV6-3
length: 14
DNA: TGTGCCAGCAGTTACTCGACGTACGGAAACACCATATATTTT
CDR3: CASSYSTYGNTIYF

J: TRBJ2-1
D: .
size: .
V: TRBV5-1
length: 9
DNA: TGCGCCAGCAGCTCAGGGCAGTTCTTC
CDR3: CASSSGQFF

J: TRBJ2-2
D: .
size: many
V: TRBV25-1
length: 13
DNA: TGTGCCAGCAGTGAATCTGGGGGCGGGGAGCTGTTTTTT
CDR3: CASSESGGGELFF

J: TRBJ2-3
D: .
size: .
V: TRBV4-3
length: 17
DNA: TGCGCCAGCAGCCAAGATACGTCCAGGGGATTTGCAGATACGCAGTATTTT
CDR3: CASSQDTSRGFADTQYF

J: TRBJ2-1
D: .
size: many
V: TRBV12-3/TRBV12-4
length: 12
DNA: TGTGCCAGCAGTTTTGCCGGGAATGAGCAGTTCTTC
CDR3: CASSFAGNEQFF

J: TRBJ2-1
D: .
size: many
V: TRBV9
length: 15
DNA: TGTGCCAGCAGTCCCTGGCGGGGAAACTACAATGAGCAGTTCTTC
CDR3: CASSPWRGNYNEQFF

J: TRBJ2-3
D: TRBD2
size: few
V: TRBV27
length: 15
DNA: TGTGCCAGCAGTTATACTAGCGGGGGGGCGGCTACGCAGTATTTT
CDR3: CASSYTSGGAATQYF

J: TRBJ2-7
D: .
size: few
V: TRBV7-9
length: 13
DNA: TGTGCCAGCAGCCGCGGGTTGGACTACGAGCAGTACTTC
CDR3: CASSRGLDYEQYF

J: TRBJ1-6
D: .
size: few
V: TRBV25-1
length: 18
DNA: TGTGCCAGCAGTGACCCTACCTCCCATCTCACTGTGGGTTCACCCCTCCACTTT
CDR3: CASSDPTSHLTVGSPLHF

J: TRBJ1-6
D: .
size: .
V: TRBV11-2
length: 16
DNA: TGTGCCAGCAGCTTCAGGGCCCCCGTGGATGGTTCACCCCTCCACTTT
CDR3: CASSFRAPVDGSPLHF

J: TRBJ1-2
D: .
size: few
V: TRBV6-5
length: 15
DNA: TGTGCCAGCAGTTACCGACAGGCCGGGCCTTATGGCTACACCTTC
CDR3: CASSYRQAGPYGYTF

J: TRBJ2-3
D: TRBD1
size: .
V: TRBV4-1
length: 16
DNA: TGCGCCAGCAGCCCTAGGACAGGGGGCCTCACAGATACGCAGTATTTT
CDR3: CASSPRTGGLTDTQYF

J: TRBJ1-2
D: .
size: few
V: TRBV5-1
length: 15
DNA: TGCGCCAGCAGCTTGGAGGGACGCGAAGGCCATGGCTACACCTTC
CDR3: CASSLEGREGHGYTF

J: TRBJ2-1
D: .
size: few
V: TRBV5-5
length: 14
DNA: TGTGCCAGCAGCTTGGGGGGGTCCCTCAATGAGCAGTTCTTC
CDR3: CASSLGGSLNEQFF

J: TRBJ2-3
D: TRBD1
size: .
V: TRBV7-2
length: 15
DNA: TGTGCCAGCAGCTTACCCACAGGGGGCACAGATACGCAGTATTTT
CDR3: CASSLPTGGTDTQYF

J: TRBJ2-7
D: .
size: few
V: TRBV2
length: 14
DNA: TGTGCCAGCAGTGAATCAAACATCTCCTACGAGCAGTACTTC
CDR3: CASSESNISYEQYF

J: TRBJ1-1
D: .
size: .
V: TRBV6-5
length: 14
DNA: TGTGCCAGCAGTTACTCGATGGCTAACACTGAAGCTTTCTTT
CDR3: CASSYSMANTEAFF

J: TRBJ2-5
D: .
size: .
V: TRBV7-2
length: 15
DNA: TGTGCCAGCAGCCTGGGAGGACGGTACCAAGAGACCCAGTACTTC
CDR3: CASSLGGRYQETQYF

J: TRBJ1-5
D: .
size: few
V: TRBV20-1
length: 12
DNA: TGCAGTGCTAGGGAGAGCAATCAGCCCCAGCATTTT
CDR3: CSARESNQPQHF

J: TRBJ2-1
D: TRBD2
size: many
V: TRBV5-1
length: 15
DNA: TGCGCCACCCAACTAGCGTCCAGCTCCTACAATGAGCAGTTCTTC
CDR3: CATQLASSSYNEQFF

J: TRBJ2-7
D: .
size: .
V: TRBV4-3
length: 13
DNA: TGCGCCAGCAGCCAAGCCATGGGGTACGAGCAGTACTTC
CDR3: CASSQAMGYEQYF

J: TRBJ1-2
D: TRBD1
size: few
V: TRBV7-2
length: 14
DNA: TGTGCCAGCAGCCCTGACAGGGCCAGTTATGGCTACACCTTC
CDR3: CASSPDRASYGYTF

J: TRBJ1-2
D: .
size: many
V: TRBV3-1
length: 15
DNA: TGTGCCAGCAGCCAAGGCCGGGGGGTGGAGTATGGCTACACCTTC
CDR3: CASSQGRGVEYGYTF

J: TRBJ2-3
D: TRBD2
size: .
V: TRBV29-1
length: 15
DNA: TGCAGCGTTGAGGAGCGGGGGGACTACACAGATACGCAGTATTTT
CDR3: CSVEERGDYTDTQYF

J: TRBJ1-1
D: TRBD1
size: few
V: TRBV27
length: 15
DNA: TGTGCCAGCAGTTTAACGGGACAGGGGAGCACTGAAGCTTTCTTT
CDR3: CASSLTGQGSTEAFF